This T cell receptor (beta chain) was observed in a study of blood T cell repertoires in COVID-19. Study summary: Samples representing acute and convalescent COVID-19 were sourced from the United States, Italy and Spain. Sample material is recorded as cDNA or gDNA derived from T cells, B-cell-depleted T cells, or PBMCs.

The CDR3 spans 16 residues. J gave up 1 base and V 2 bases, and 2 bases lay outside the gene matches. The germline V gene has CDR1 SEHNR and CDR2 FQNEAQ (reference sequence). Authors' analysis steps: By means of reference gene primer amplification, nucleated cell counts were estimated. Produced via immunoSEQ multiplex PCR; TCRdb's table is partial and in-frame only. Clonal size and the V and J genes are those of that table, whereas D and trimming came from the DNA. Of over 75,000 clones in the sample, about 80% were seen once. The J gene is TRBJ2-2, the V gene TRBV7-9; TRBD1 agrees at 9 bases. The source material was peripheral blood. The clonotype was recovered from a woman in her seventies with acute or convalescent COVID-19. The CDR3 loop is CASSLRDRENTGELFF. The CDR3 DNA reads as TGTGCCAGCAGCTTACGGGACAGGGAGAACACCGGGGAGCTGTTTTTT.